Sequencing of this T cell receptor beta chain was carried out in a study of T cell responses to AZD1222 COVID-19 vaccine. TCRdb's copy holds only in-frame clones and misses some; the assay was immunoSEQ multiplex PCR. The sample comprises about 150,000 clones, 90% of which are singletons, and about 6% rests with the top ten. This clone showed up just once. The ends were cut back, 1 base at V and 0 bases at J, with 12 bases in the middle. CDR3 length equals 17 residues. CDR1 and CDR2 (germline): MGHDK, SYGVNS. The input for sequencing was peripheral blood, taken 28 days after the second AZD1222 dose. This chain joins TRBV25-1 and TRBJ2-2; D is undetermined. This TCR was sampled from an adult who received the AZD1222 COVID-19 vaccine. The CDR3 sequence is CASSEFGSAANTGELFF. CDR3 nucleotide sequence: TGTGCCAGCAGTGAATTCGGCAGCGCTGCGAACACCGGGGAGCTGTTTTTT.